This passage covers 2 T cell receptor beta chains from one sample sequenced in a study of cytomegalovirus exposure and HLA in healthy donors. The PCR had 60 Vbeta and 13 Jbeta primers. Some clones are missing from TCRdb's copy, which holds only in-frame ones; the method was immunoSEQ multiplex PCR. The table includes some 150,000 clones, roughly 80% detected once. The sequenced sample consisted of PBMCs. The receptors stem from a woman between 18 and 29 years old in good health and CMV-seronegative.

The V call is TRBV7-3, the J call TRBJ2-7; TRBD1 matches at 8 bases. Germline V gene lookup returns CDR1 SGHTA and CDR2 FQGTGA. J lost 3 bases, V lost 5 bases, and 9 bases had no gene match. This CDR3 spans 15 amino acids. The CDR3 bases are TGTGCCAGCAGCCAGCAAACAGGGGGTTTCTACGAGCAGTACTTC. It specifies CASSQQTGGFYEQYF.

V and J are TRBV18 and TRBJ2-1, with D tentatively TRBD2 (6 bases). Germline CDR1 reads KGHSH; CDR2 reads LQKENI. V was trimmed by 3 bases and J by 6 bases, leaving 15 bases between them. This CDR3 contains 15 residues. As DNA, the CDR3 is TGTGCCAGCTCACCCTCCGTTAGCGGCCGCAATGAGCAGTTCTTC. It translates to CASSPSVSGRNEQFF.